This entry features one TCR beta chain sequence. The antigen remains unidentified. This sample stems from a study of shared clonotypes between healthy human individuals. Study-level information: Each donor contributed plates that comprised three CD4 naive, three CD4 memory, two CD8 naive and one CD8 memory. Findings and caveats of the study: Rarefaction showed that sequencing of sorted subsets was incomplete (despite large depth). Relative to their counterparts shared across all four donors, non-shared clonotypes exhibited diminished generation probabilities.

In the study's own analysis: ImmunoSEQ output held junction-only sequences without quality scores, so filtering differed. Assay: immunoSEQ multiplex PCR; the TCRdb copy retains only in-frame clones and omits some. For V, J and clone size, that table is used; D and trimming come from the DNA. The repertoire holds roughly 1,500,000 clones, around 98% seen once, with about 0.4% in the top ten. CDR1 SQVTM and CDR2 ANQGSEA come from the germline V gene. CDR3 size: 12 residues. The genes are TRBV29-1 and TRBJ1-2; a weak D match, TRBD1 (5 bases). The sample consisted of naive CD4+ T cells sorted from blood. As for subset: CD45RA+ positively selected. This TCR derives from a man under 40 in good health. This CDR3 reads CRRAGPSSGYTF. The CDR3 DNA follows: TGCAGGCGGGCAGGGCCTAGCAGTGGCTACACCTTC.